This T cell receptor beta chain was documented in a study of T cell responses to AZD1222 COVID-19 vaccine. The data were produced by immunoSEQ multiplex PCR, yet TCRdb's version contains in-frame clones alone and is incomplete. The repertoire consists of about 180,000 clones, with almost 90% occurring once and the leading ten covering approximately 7.7%. CDR1 LGHDT and CDR2 YNNKEL come from the germline V gene (reference sequence). The CDR3 is 14 amino acids. V gave up 5 bases and J gave up 7 bases; unmatched junction bases: 6. The source material was peripheral blood, sampled on day 0 of AZD1222 vaccination. The TCR originated in an adult in good health. The chain carries TRBV3-1 (or the pseudogene TRBV3-2) and TRBJ1-4; 8 positions match TRBD1. The CDR3 sequence is CASSSPGTGEKLFF. DNA of the CDR3: TGTGCCAGCAGCTCCCCTGGGACAGGTGAAAAACTGTTTTTT.